These 20 T cell receptor beta chains originate from one sample sequenced in a study of shared clonotypes between healthy human individuals. The repertoire was sequenced with immunoSEQ multiplex PCR; TCRdb's copy has only in-frame clones and lacks some. The sample consists of 300,000 to 400,000 clones, around 70% of them appearing once. The sample taken for sequencing was memory CD4+ T cells sorted from blood. Described subset: CD45RA-negative fraction. The receptors come from a man younger than 40 in good health.

As to this clone: A far larger clone differs by one base, so this is likely a read error. The same CDR3 also results from other DNA sequences found in this sample. The chain couples TRBV27 to TRBJ2-7; maybe TRBD2 (5 bases). CDR3 length: 14 residues. The V gene's germline CDR1 is MNHEY and CDR2 SMNVEV (reference sequence). V was trimmed by 5 bases and J by 10 bases, leaving 21 bases between them. The CDR3 DNA sequence: TGTGCCAGCAGTCACGTACGGGGAAAGGGAGAACAGTACTTC. This translates into CASSHVRGKGEQYF.

The rearrangement uses TRBV16 and TRBJ1-1; maybe TRBD1 (5 bases). The CDR3 has 13 residues. Germline values: CDR1 KGHSY, CDR2 FQNENV. Trimming stripped 3 bases from V and 3 bases from J, with 8 bases between. The CDR3, as DNA: TGTGCCAGCAGCCAGGGACTGTACACTGAAGCTTTCTTT. Its translation is CASSQGLYTEAFF.

The chain has TRBV6-6 and TRBJ2-1, with 7 nucleotides matching TRBD1. The germline V gene has CDR1 MNHNY and CDR2 SVGAGI (reference sequence). The junction had 8 bases not matched to a gene; V was cut back by 4 bases and J by 8 bases. CDR3 length equals 14 residues. This CDR3 reads CASSSTGAGYEQFF. DNA of the CDR3: TGTGCCAGCAGTTCTACAGGGGCCGGATATGAGCAGTTCTTC.

The chain combines TRBV11-2 with TRBJ2-7; no firm D call. The CDR3 consists of 14 residues. V shed 1 base and J shed 2 bases, with 9 bases lying between them. CDR1 and CDR2 from the germline V gene are SGHAT and FQNNGV. The CDR3 DNA reads as TGTGCCAGCAGCTTAGTGCTGGAAGCCTACGAGCAGTACTTC. It codes for CASSLVLEAYEQYF.

The J gene is TRBJ1-2, the V gene TRBV5-1, with D possibly TRBD1 on 5 matching bases. Trimming shortened V by 0 bases and J by 6 bases, and 12 bases separated the two germline ends. CDR1 is SGHRS and CDR2 is YFSETQ in the germline V gene. The CDR3 loop spans 14 amino acids. The CDR3 sequence is CASSLAAGRDGYTF. The CDR3 nucleotides are TGCGCCAGCAGCTTGGCCGCAGGGAGAGATGGCTACACCTTC.

The genes are TRBV6-9 and TRBJ1-5; no clear D. Per the germline V gene, CDR1 is MNHGY and CDR2 is SVAAGI. The V end was cut by 3 bases, the J end by 4 bases, with 7 bases between. This CDR3 is built from 13 residues. CDR3 residues: CASSYGRNQPQHF. The CDR3 region has the DNA TGTGCCAGCAGTTACGGTCGTAATCAGCCCCAGCATTTT.

The sample holds a few counts of this clone. The chain uses TRBV7-9 and TRBJ1-1; D gene ambiguous. The CDR3 spans 14 residues. Germline values: CDR1 SEHNR, CDR2 FQNEAQ (reference sequence). Trimming stripped 6 bases from V and 1 base from J, with 12 bases between. The CDR3 DNA sequence: TGTGCCAGCAGTAGCCTCAGAGGGAACACTGAAGCTTTCTTT. As protein: CASSSLRGNTEAFF.

J is TRBJ1-3 and V is TRBV18; 8 bases are shared with TRBD1. This CDR3 comprises 15 residues. With V trimmed by 3 bases and J by 5 bases, 6 bases remained unmatched. Germline V lookup: CDR1 KGHSH, CDR2 LQKENI. The CDR3 reads CASSPGQAFRNTIYF. For the CDR3, the DNA is TGTGCCAGCTCACCGGGACAGGCCTTTCGAAACACCATATATTTT.

This clone was seen repeatedly, ten times or more. Other DNA variants within this sample encode the same CDR3. The V and J genes are TRBV15 and TRBJ2-5; 7 nucleotides line up with TRBD2. With V trimmed by 1 base and J by 5 bases, 10 bases remained unmatched. Germline V gene lookup returns CDR1 LNHNV and CDR2 YYDKDF (reference sequence). The CDR3 has 16 amino acids. The CDR3 here is CATSRAQAGLEETQYF. Here the CDR3 DNA reads TGTGCCACCAGCAGAGCACAAGCGGGGCTGGAGGAGACCCAGTACTTC.

This clone was detected a few times. This rearrangement joins TRBV5-4 to TRBJ2-1; tentative D call: TRBD1 (6 bases). The CDR3 has 14 residues. The germline V gene has CDR1 SGHNT and CDR2 YYREEE (reference sequence). Trimming left V 4 bases short and J 8 bases short, with 16 bases between. CDR3: CASSRQQGVYEQFF. The CDR3 DNA sequence: TGTGCCAGCAGCAGGCAACAGGGTGTCTATGAGCAGTTCTTC.

This chain connects TRBV12-5 to TRBJ2-2; tentatively, D is TRBD1 or TRBD2 (5 bases each). V shed 6 bases and J shed 1 base, with 9 bases lying between them. This CDR3 contains 14 residues. From germline, CDR1 is LGHNT and CDR2 FRNRAP. In DNA, the CDR3 is TGTGCTAGTGGGGCAGGGAGGAACACCGGGGAGCTGTTTTTT. Protein: CASGAGRNTGELFF.

This clone was observed a handful of times. The sample holds other DNA sequences that translate to the same CDR3. The V and J genes are TRBV5-1 and TRBJ2-3; maybe TRBD1 (6 bases). The CDR3 sequence is 14 residues long. V shed 8 bases and J shed 0 bases, with 13 bases lying between them. Per the germline V gene, CDR1 is SGHRS and CDR2 is YFSETQ. The CDR3 DNA reads TGCGCCAGTCTCAGGGGTGGAAGCACAGATACGCAGTATTTT. This translates into CASLRGGSTDTQYF.

The CDR3 reads CAIRAQGAAYF. As DNA, the CDR3 is TGTGCCATCAGAGCGCAGGGGGCTGCGTACTTC. The chain employs TRBV10-3 and TRBJ2-7; the match to TRBD1 covers 8 bases. The junction had 7 bases not matched to a gene; V was cut back by 6 bases and J by 12 bases. Looked up from germline, CDR1 is ENHRY and CDR2 is SYGVKD. The CDR3 length is 11 residues.

The chain joins TRBV28 to TRBJ2-7; weak D call: TRBD2 (5 bases). The germline V gene has CDR1 MDHEN and CDR2 SYDVKM. This CDR3 has 14 amino acids. Trimming left V 7 bases short and J 4 bases short, with 17 bases between. CDR3 region: CASTEGAAIYEQYF. Here the CDR3 DNA reads TGTGCCAGCACCGAGGGAGCAGCCATTTACGAGCAGTACTTC.

The chain couples TRBV28 to TRBJ1-2, with D perhaps matching TRBD1 (6 bases). The CDR3 length is 16 residues. Germline-derived CDR1 and CDR2 are MDHEN and SYDVKM. Deletions cut 1 base from V and 6 bases from J, with 18 bases between. The CDR3 sequence: CASSLYSEGGPNGYTF. The CDR3 DNA reads as TGTGCCAGCAGTTTATATTCTGAGGGGGGCCCTAATGGCTACACCTTC.

V gene TRBV6-5 combines with J gene TRBJ2-3; D may be TRBD2 (6 bases). The ends were cut back, 3 bases at V and 4 bases at J, with 14 bases in the middle. CDR1 and CDR2 from the germline V gene are MNHEY and SVGAGI. The length of the CDR3 is 15 residues. In nucleotides, the CDR3 is TGTGCCAGCAGTTATCAGGCTAGCGTCGCAGATACGCAGTATTTT. The encoded protein is CASSYQASVADTQYF.

The chain couples TRBV27 to TRBJ1-4; D is perhaps TRBD1 (5 bases). With 7 bases removed from V and 10 bases from J, the gap between germline ends came to 22 bases. Germline CDR1 is MNHEY and CDR2 is SMNVEV (reference sequence). CDR3 length equals 15 residues. CDR3 in amino acids: CASNRGGPGSGKLFF. The DNA for the CDR3 is TGTGCCAGCAATCGGGGCGGACCGGGGAGCGGAAAACTGTTTTTT.

The chain uses TRBV10-1 and TRBJ2-3; D is unresolved. This CDR3 has 12 amino acids. The V end was cut by 3 bases, the J end by 4 bases, with 5 bases between. Germline loops: CDR1 WNHNN, CDR2 SYGVQD (reference sequence). CDR3: CASSDSADTQYF. The CDR3, as DNA: TGCGCCAGCAGTGATTCCGCAGATACGCAGTATTTT.

The chain employs TRBV7-6 and TRBJ2-3; the match to TRBD2 covers 7 bases. Germline V gene sequence: CDR1 SGHVS, CDR2 FNYEAQ. This CDR3 is 16 amino acids long. Unmatched junction bases numbered 8, after V lost 2 bases and J lost 3 bases. This chain's CDR3 is CASSLNGGDGTDTQYF. The CDR3 region has the DNA TGTGCCAGCAGCTTAAATGGGGGGGACGGGACAGATACGCAGTATTTT.

In its sample, this clone was seen a few times. The V gene is TRBV2, the J gene TRBJ2-7; 14 nucleotides align to TRBD2. The CDR3 runs to 15 residues. The germline CDR1 and CDR2 sequences are SNHLY and FYNNEI. V was pared by 8 bases and J by 8 bases, with 11 bases of the junction left unmatched. The CDR3 spells CASRGGLAGGSKQYF. CDR3 nucleotides: TGTGCCAGCCGGGGCGGACTAGCGGGAGGATCTAAGCAGTACTTC.